The entry below describes one T cell receptor (beta chain). CDR3 length: 13 amino acids. V shed 7 bases and J shed 0 bases, with 7 bases lying between them. The germline V gene encodes CDR1 SNHLY and CDR2 FYNNEI. These data belong to a study of shared clonotypes between healthy human individuals. The overall study: Serving as donors were two women and a few men, whose ages spanned 18 to 49.

Generated by immunoSEQ multiplex PCR, the TCRdb table keeps only in-frame clones and is missing some. The table includes about 1.5 million clones, under 99% detected once. Sequenced material: naive CD4+ T cells sorted from blood. The sample's subset: CD45RA+ positively selected. The chain recombines TRBV2 with TRBJ2-4, with D uncertain. This clonotype was obtained from a man aged 25-45 years in good health. The CDR3 DNA reads TGTGCCAGCATTATAGGAGCCAAAAACATTCAGTACTTC. The encoded protein is CASIIGAKNIQYF.